What follows is one TCR beta chain and its context. Its antigen is as yet unknown. This sample was included in a study of cytomegalovirus exposure and HLA in healthy donors. Study overall: Drawn from HLA-typed donors, 83 million or so unique TCRs were held in an early data release. Whole-study results and caveats: A later analysis by the authors found several of the most significant clusters apparently linked to common viral pathogens.

Primers for the PCR totalled 60 Vbeta and 13 Jbeta. Using immunoSEQ multiplex PCR, the repertoire was profiled, and TCRdb retains in-frame clones only, with some absent. The data hold about 120,000 clones, with 75% to 80% observed a single time. The sample taken for sequencing was PBMCs. The clonotype comes from a woman aged 40 to 50 in good health and CMV-seropositive.

CDR3 bases: TGTGCCAGCAGCCTGTGGGGGGGCGGTGAAAAACTGTTTTTT. Protein product: CASSLWGGGEKLFF. The chain links TRBV5-4 to TRBJ1-4, with TRBD1 as a possible D gene (6 bases). Trimming left V 4 bases short and J 7 bases short, with 14 bases between. The CDR3 totals 14 residues. The germline V gene encodes CDR1 SGHNT and CDR2 YYREEE (reference sequence).